These 8 T cell receptor beta chains were all obtained from the same sample, sequenced in a study of cytomegalovirus exposure and HLA in healthy donors (TCRdb year 2017). Library preparation used the immunoSEQ multiplex PCR assay. For the multiplex PCR, a mixture combining 60 forward primers for TCR Vbeta segments and 13 reverse primers for TCR Jbeta segments was used. TCRdb stores this immuneACCESS table with in-frame sequences only. Part of the clones is absent; in the studies checked, under half of the shortfall reflects unresolved V genes, and no reason is known for the rest. The sample records 250,000 to 350,000 clones, 86% of which are singletons. Jointly, the top ten make up almost 4% of the sample. Sequenced input: PBMCs. The receptors were sampled from a man in his forties in good health and CMV-seropositive.

The rearrangement uses TRBV2 and TRBJ1-2; 9 bases align to TRBD1. The germline gives CDR1 SNHLY, CDR2 FYNNEI. Trimming cost V 8 bases and J 2 bases; bases outside gene matches: 3. The CDR3 contains 13 residues. CDR3 bases: TGTGCCAGCGGGGACAGGGCAAACTATGGCTACACCTTC. Residues: CASGDRANYGYTF.

J is TRBJ1-4 and V is TRBV2; D possibly corresponds to TRBD1 (5 bases). The CDR3 extends over 13 amino acids. The germline CDR1 and CDR2 sequences are SNHLY and FYNNEI. V was shortened by 8 bases and J by 8 bases, with 15 bases between the two germline ends. The DNA of the CDR3 is TGTGCCAGCTGGGGGGGGTTCCGGGAAAAACTGTTTTTT. Its protein product is CASWGGFREKLFF.

This clone was counted a single time. The rearrangement links TRBV7-2 to TRBJ1-2; 10 positions match TRBD1. The CDR3 length is 16 residues. Germline assignment: CDR1 SGHTA and CDR2 FQGNSA. The J segment lost 0 bases and the V segment lost 0 bases, leaving 1 base of the junction unmatched. The DNA of the CDR3 is TGTGCCAGCAGCTTAGCAGGACAGGGGGCTAACTATGGCTACACCTTC. It yields the protein CASSLAGQGANYGYTF.

V gene TRBV29-1 combines with J gene TRBJ2-7; 8 bases line up with TRBD1. V was clipped by 5 bases and J by 6 bases; unmatched bases: 9. In germline, CDR1 is SQVTM, CDR2 ANQGSEA. The CDR3 is 13 amino acids. The CDR3 nucleotides read TGCAGCGTTAGAACAGGGGGGCGTCTCGAGCAGTACTTC. Its protein product is CSVRTGGRLEQYF.

The chain recombines TRBV19 with TRBJ2-3; TRBD1 is a possible D gene (6 bases). Germline values: CDR1 LNHDA, CDR2 SQIVND (reference sequence). Trimming pared 6 bases from V and 1 base from J, leaving 20 bases between. The CDR3 runs 17 residues. The CDR3 DNA reads as TGTGCCAGTAGACGAGCTTGGGGGCCTTCCCGCACAGATACGCAGTATTTT. Amino acid sequence: CASRRAWGPSRTDTQYF.

The chain recombines TRBV9 with TRBJ1-1, with TRBD1 matching 9 bases. The germline gives CDR1 SGDLS, CDR2 YYNGEE. CDR3 length: 13 residues. Trimming removed 3 bases from V and 11 bases from J; junction bases left unmatched: 8. CDR3 sequence reads: CASSAGTGSGAFF. The DNA of the CDR3 is TGTGCCAGCAGCGCCGGGACAGGGAGTGGGGCTTTCTTT.

V is TRBV20-1 and J is TRBJ2-7, with TRBD1 matching over 7 bases. There are 11 residues in the CDR3. Germline trimming cut 3 bases from V and 5 bases from J; bases unmatched to any gene: 1. CDR1 is DFQATT, CDR2 SNEGSKA, per germline (reference sequence). CDR3 in DNA: TGCAGTGCTAGGACAGGGCACGAGCAGTACTTC. Protein sequence: CSARTGHEQYF.

The chain couples TRBV4-1 to TRBJ2-5, with D possibly being TRBD2 (6 bases). V gave up 3 bases and J gave up 5 bases, with 13 bases separating them. This CDR3 comprises 14 residues. Germline V gives CDR1 MGHRA, CDR2 YSYEKL. The CDR3 here is CASSQTGGGETQYF. The CDR3 DNA reads TGCGCCAGCAGCCAGACGGGCGGAGGGGAGACCCAGTACTTC.